Sequencing of this T cell receptor (beta chain) was carried out in a study of tumor-infiltrating lymphocytes in primary liver carcinoma. A constant-region primer served to make TCR beta cDNA from around 540 ng total RNA. Generation of the TCR beta libraries relied on three nested multiplex PCR rounds using slightly modified ARM-PCR. TRBV1-TRBV30 forward primers and a C-beta reverse primer were used in the first two PCR rounds, which each ran for approximately 11 cycles. A single record per CDR3 protein comes from TCRdb applying MiXCR to the multiplex PCR reads. Of 320,000 or so distinct CDR3 sequences in the sample, roughly two thirds were seen once. Overall study results and limits: It was tumor-adjacent and tumor-blood pairs that overlapped less than tumor region pairs did. The bulk unsorted samples meant that CD4+ and CD8+ repertoires went uncompared.

Unsorted whole blood yielded blood RNA, and germline DNA was extracted as well. Collection of around 4 milliliters of peripheral blood took place before surgery. V trimming: 7 bases; J trimming: 8 bases; junction bases outside the gene matches: 14. Germline V CDR1 and CDR2: SGHNT, YYREEE (reference sequence). This CDR3 comprises 17 residues. A word on this clonotype: Its cognate antigen is unknown. This sequence may be a read error, since a much larger clone differs from it by one base.

This TCR was recovered from a man aged 40-50 years with primary liver carcinoma and hepatitis B virus infection. Material: peripheral blood. The chain links TRBV5-4 to TRBJ2-1; the match to TRBD2 covers 14 bases. In nucleotides, the CDR3 is TGTGCCAGCGGCCTTGGACTAGCGGGAGGAAACGGGGATGAGCAGTTCTTC. Amino acids: CASGLGLAGGNGDEQFF.